Each of the 27 T cell receptor beta chains below was sequenced from the same sample in a study of early T cells in non-severe SARS-CoV-2 infection. TCRdb used MiXCR to reprocess the 5' RACE reads, holding one entry per CDR3 protein. The sample comprises tens of thousands of distinct CDR3 sequences, 15% of which are singletons, and around 5.1% rests with the top ten. Sequenced input: whole blood. These receptors were collected from an adult who was a healthcare worker with PCR-confirmed SARS-CoV-2 infection or an uninfected control (not recorded which).

This clonotype has just a few counts. This chain joins TRBV9 and TRBJ2-2; D unresolved. Deletions cut 0 bases from V and 6 bases from J, with 6 bases between. This CDR3 has 13 amino acids. The germline V gene encodes CDR1 SGDLS and CDR2 YYNGEE. Here the CDR3 reads CASSVGIPGELFF. The CDR3, as DNA: TGTGCCAGCAGCGTAGGGATTCCCGGGGAGCTGTTTTTT.

V usage is TRBV3-1 and J usage is TRBJ2-6; D gene uncertain. Germline loops: CDR1 LGHDT, CDR2 YNNKEL (reference sequence). The CDR3 is made up of 13 amino acids. V was cut by 6 bases and J by 1 base, with 4 bases left in between. Written as DNA, the CDR3 is TGTGCCAGCAGTCAGTCTGGGGCCAACGTCCTGACTTTC. Its translation is CASSQSGANVLTF. Variable domain in full (rest from reference TRBV3-1 and TRBJ2-6): DTAVSQTPKYLVTQMGNDKSIKCEQNLGHDTMYWYKQDSKKFLKIMFSYNNKELIINETVPNRFSPKSPDKAHLNLHINSLELGDSAVYFCASSQSGANVLTFGAGSRLTVL.

This clonotype was counted only a few times. This chain links TRBV7-9 with TRBJ2-3; D might be TRBD2 (5 bases). V was pared by 5 bases and J by 1 base, with 10 bases between. Germline CDR1 SEHNR, CDR2 FQNEAQ (reference sequence). The length of the CDR3 is 14 residues. DNA for the CDR3: TGTGCCAGCAGCCCCTCCGGGGGCACAGATACGCAGTATTTT. This translates into CASSPSGGTDTQYF.

This chain connects TRBV6-5 to TRBJ2-3, with D perhaps given as TRBD1 or TRBD2 (6 bases each). V shed 1 base and J shed 3 bases, with 14 bases lying between them. CDR3 length: 16 amino acids. Per the germline V gene, CDR1 is MNHEY and CDR2 is SVGAGI. Here the CDR3 DNA reads TGTGCCAGCAGTTACTTAGGGGGAGGAAGTACAGATACGCAGTATTTT. This gives the protein CASSYLGGGSTDTQYF.

The chain couples TRBV4-1 to TRBJ1-6; 8 nucleotides agree with TRBD1. Trimming cost V 4 bases and J 6 bases; bases outside gene matches: 2. This CDR3 is 14 amino acids long. Germline assignment: CDR1 MGHRA and CDR2 YSYEKL. The CDR3: CASSLQGANSPLHF. The CDR3 nucleotides read TGCGCCAGCAGCCTCCAGGGGGCTAATTCACCCCTCCACTTT.

This clonotype was picked up a small number of times. This sequence joins TRBV27 and TRBJ1-5; a possible D gene is TRBD1 (6 bases). This CDR3 has 16 residues. CDR1 and CDR2 from the germline V gene are MNHEY and SMNVEV (reference sequence). The V and J ends lost 6 bases and 1 base respectively, with 16 bases between them. The chain's CDR3 is CASSQSATGSNQPQHF. The CDR3 region has the DNA TGTGCCAGCAGCCAAAGCGCAACAGGGAGCAATCAGCCCCAGCATTTT.

This clonotype was seen more than once but under ten times. The chain joins TRBV7-6 to TRBJ2-1, with D tentatively TRBD2 (6 bases). Between the trimmed V and J ends, which lost 5 bases and 8 bases, there was a span of 19 bases. Germline CDR1 and CDR2: SGHVS and FNYEAQ. CDR3 length: 15 residues. CDR3 amino acids: CASSPGTGSKDEQFF. The DNA of the CDR3 is TGTGCCAGCAGCCCAGGGACCGGGAGTAAGGATGAGCAGTTCTTC.

This clonotype occurred a few times. This rearrangement joins TRBV28 to TRBJ2-1; D gene uncertain. The length of the CDR3 is 12 residues. Deletions cut 3 bases from V and 12 bases from J, with 12 bases between. CDR1 MDHEN and CDR2 SYDVKM come from the germline V gene. The CDR3: CASSFPKSGQFF. CDR3 bases: TGTGCCAGCAGTTTTCCGAAAAGTGGGCAGTTCTTC.

This clonotype was seen repeatedly, ten times or more. The V gene is TRBV6-6, the J gene TRBJ2-1, with TRBD2 matching over 8 bases. Germline values: CDR1 MNHNY, CDR2 SVGAGI (reference sequence). V shed 1 base, J shed 6 bases, and the junction held 5 bases outside the gene matches. This CDR3 spans 15 amino acids. As DNA, the CDR3 is TGTGCCAGCAGTTACTGGACAGCGGGAGTCAATGAGCAGTTCTTC. Its translation is CASSYWTAGVNEQFF.

This clonotype came up a few times. The DNA for the CDR3 is TGTGCCAGCAGTGCTCAGGGGGACAATGAGCAGTTCTTC. Translating gives CASSAQGDNEQFF. The rearrangement joins TRBV2 to TRBJ2-1; 7 bases agree with TRBD1. The CDR3 extends over 13 amino acids. Germline V gives CDR1 SNHLY, CDR2 FYNNEI. V lost 4 bases, J lost 5 bases, and 2 bases stayed unmatched.

The chain couples TRBV7-6 to TRBJ2-1; TRBD2 aligns across 8 bases. J gave up 2 bases and V 4 bases, and 1 base lay outside the gene matches. Germline lookup yields CDR1 SGHVS and CDR2 FNYEAQ. This CDR3 has 14 residues. The CDR3 DNA follows: TGTGCCAGCAGCTCTAGCGGGCCCTACAATGAGCAGTTCTTC. Translated, it gives CASSSSGPYNEQFF.

This clonotype was detected many times. The chain is built from TRBV20-1 and TRBJ2-1, with 7 positions matching TRBD2. J was trimmed by 9 bases and V by 6 bases; bases with no gene match: 17. Germline CDR1 and CDR2: DFQATT and SNEGSKA (reference sequence). The CDR3 is 15 residues long. The CDR3 nucleotides read TGCAGTGCCCCAAGCCGGACTAGTTCCGCCCCTGAGCAGTTCTTC. Protein product: CSAPSRTSSAPEQFF.

J is TRBJ2-1 and V is TRBV2; D unclear. CDR3 size: 15 residues. Germline CDR1 reads SNHLY; CDR2 reads FYNNEI. V was cut by 0 bases and J by 2 bases, with 8 bases left in between. The CDR3 DNA sequence: TGTGCCAGCAGTGAAGCGTACAGCCCCTACAATGAGCAGTTCTTC. Protein: CASSEAYSPYNEQFF.

This chain connects TRBV15 to TRBJ1-1, with a tentative D call TRBD1 (5 bases). Germline values: CDR1 LNHNV, CDR2 YYDKDF (reference sequence). The germline V and J ends were trimmed by 3 bases and 2 bases, with 13 bases remaining between them. The CDR3 is 15 amino acids. This CDR3 reads CATSRRFQGNTEAFF. The CDR3, as DNA: TGTGCCACCAGCAGGAGGTTTCAGGGTAACACTGAAGCTTTCTTT. Full variable domain (rest looked up from reference TRBV15 and TRBJ1-1): DAMVIQNPRYQVTQFGKPVTLSCSQTLNHNVMYWYQQKSSQAPKLLFHYYDKDFNNEADTPDNFQSRRPNTSFCFLDIRSPGLGDTAMYLCATSRRFQGNTEAFFGQGTRLTVV.

This clonotype was recorded a few times. The gene calls are TRBV18 and TRBJ2-7; 8 bases line up with TRBD2. This CDR3 is built from 15 residues. The germline CDR1 and CDR2 sequences are KGHSH and LQKENI. V gave up 3 bases and J gave up 1 base; unmatched junction bases: 5. CDR3 protein: CASSPGLETSYEQYF. CDR3 nucleotide sequence: TGTGCCAGCTCACCGGGACTAGAGACGTCCTACGAGCAGTACTTC.

The chain combines TRBV7-8 with TRBJ2-3, with no clear D. The length of the CDR3 is 16 residues. CDR1 is SGHVS, CDR2 FQNEAQ, per germline. Trimming stripped 5 bases from V and 2 bases from J, with 17 bases between. The CDR3 sequence is CASSPPRWRTTDTQYF. CDR3 coding DNA: TGTGCCAGCAGCCCCCCCCGTTGGCGGACCACAGATACGCAGTATTTT.

In its sample, this clonotype was seen a few times. V usage is TRBV19 and J usage is TRBJ1-6; D is unclear. The CDR3 is 14 amino acids. V lost 3 bases, J lost 6 bases, and 9 bases lay in between. From germline, CDR1 is LNHDA and CDR2 SQIVND (reference sequence). CDR3 sequence: CASSIRGSNSPLHF. CDR3 in DNA: TGTGCCAGTAGTATCCGGGGAAGTAATTCACCCCTCCACTTT.

The chain links TRBV5-1 to TRBJ2-2; TRBD1 matches 7 bases. There are 15 residues in the CDR3. CDR1 is SGHRS, CDR2 YFSETQ, per germline. J gave up 4 bases and V 3 bases, and 6 bases lay outside the gene matches. In nucleotides, the CDR3 is TGCGCCAGCAGCTCGACAGGGTATAGCACCGGGGAGCTGTTTTTT. It is translated as CASSSTGYSTGELFF.

V is TRBV5-1 and J is TRBJ1-1; D uncertain. CDR1 is SGHRS, CDR2 YFSETQ, per germline. The ends were cut back, 0 bases at V and 4 bases at J, with 10 bases in the middle. The CDR3 sequence is 14 residues long. CDR3 DNA: TGCGCCAGCAGCTTGGAGGGTTTTGGCACTGAAGCTTTCTTT. This encodes CASSLEGFGTEAFF.

The table lists this clonotype with a few counts. The genes are TRBV7-9 and TRBJ2-7, with D maybe TRBD1 (6 bases). The CDR3 is made up of 13 amino acids. Per the germline V gene, CDR1 is SEHNR and CDR2 is FQNEAQ (reference sequence). The V and J ends lost 7 bases and 0 bases respectively, with 10 bases between them. CDR3 loop: CASTGVLSYEQYF. CDR3 DNA: TGTGCCAGCACAGGGGTCCTCTCCTACGAGCAGTACTTC.

This clonotype was recorded a few times. The genes are TRBV25-1 and TRBJ2-7, with D maybe TRBD1 (5 bases). Germline-derived CDR1 and CDR2 are MGHDK and SYGVNS. V was pared by 8 bases and J by 4 bases, with 15 bases between. CDR3 size: 13 residues. The CDR3 here is CASQAGIFYEQYF. CDR3 bases: TGTGCCAGCCAGGCAGGGATCTTTTACGAGCAGTACTTC.

This clonotype was seen ten or more times. The chain joins TRBV7-9 to TRBJ2-3, with D unresolved. Trimming took 0 bases from V and 2 from J, leaving 0 bases between them. This CDR3 is 12 amino acids long. Germline lookup yields CDR1 SEHNR and CDR2 FQNEAQ (reference sequence). The CDR3 sequence is CASSLATDTQYF. In nucleotides, the CDR3 is TGTGCCAGCAGCTTAGCCACAGATACGCAGTATTTT.

This clonotype showed up just a few times. The rearrangement links TRBV3-1 to TRBJ2-2; 10 bases match TRBD2. CDR3 length: 17 amino acids. The germline gives CDR1 LGHDT, CDR2 YNNKEL (reference sequence). Trimming cost V 1 base and J 4 bases; bases outside gene matches: 6. CDR3 sequence: CASSQVLAGVGTGELFF. The CDR3 DNA reads TGTGCCAGCAGCCAAGTTCTAGCGGGAGTAGGCACCGGGGAGCTGTTTTTT.

The chain employs TRBV20-1 and TRBJ2-1; tentatively, D is TRBD1 (6 bases). With 3 bases removed from V and 9 bases from J, the gap between germline ends came to 12 bases. Germline CDR1 and CDR2: DFQATT and SNEGSKA (reference sequence). The length of the CDR3 is 12 residues. CDR3 bases: TGCAGTGCTAGCCAAACAGGGAGTGAGCAGTTCTTC. Protein: CSASQTGSEQFF.

In its sample, this clonotype was seen many times. The J gene is TRBJ1-5, the V gene TRBV6-5; D not certain. Trimming shortened V by 0 bases and J by 8 bases, and 11 bases separated the two germline ends. There are 14 residues in the CDR3. Per germline, CDR1 MNHEY and CDR2 SVGAGI. The CDR3 nucleotides are TGTGCCAGCAGTTACTCGGAGGGATTTAAGCCCCAGCATTTT. Residues: CASSYSEGFKPQHF.

The chain carries TRBV14 and TRBJ2-1; 10 bases fit TRBD2. The CDR3 contains 17 residues. The V gene end was trimmed by 4 bases and the J gene end by 5 bases; junction bases not matched to a gene: 11. Per germline, CDR1 SGHDN and CDR2 FVKESK. The CDR3 spells CASSPWLGTSDDNEQFF. CDR3 DNA: TGTGCCAGCAGCCCCTGGCTCGGGACTAGCGATGACAATGAGCAGTTCTTC.

In its sample, this clonotype was seen a few times. The rearrangement links TRBV5-1 to TRBJ2-1; 7 bases align to TRBD1. Germline V gives CDR1 SGHRS, CDR2 YFSETQ. The ends lost 0 bases at V and 4 bases at J; junction bases unmatched: 4. The CDR3 runs 15 residues. The CDR3 here is CASSLGGQTYNEQFF. CDR3 coding DNA: TGCGCCAGCAGCTTGGGGGGACAGACTTACAATGAGCAGTTCTTC.